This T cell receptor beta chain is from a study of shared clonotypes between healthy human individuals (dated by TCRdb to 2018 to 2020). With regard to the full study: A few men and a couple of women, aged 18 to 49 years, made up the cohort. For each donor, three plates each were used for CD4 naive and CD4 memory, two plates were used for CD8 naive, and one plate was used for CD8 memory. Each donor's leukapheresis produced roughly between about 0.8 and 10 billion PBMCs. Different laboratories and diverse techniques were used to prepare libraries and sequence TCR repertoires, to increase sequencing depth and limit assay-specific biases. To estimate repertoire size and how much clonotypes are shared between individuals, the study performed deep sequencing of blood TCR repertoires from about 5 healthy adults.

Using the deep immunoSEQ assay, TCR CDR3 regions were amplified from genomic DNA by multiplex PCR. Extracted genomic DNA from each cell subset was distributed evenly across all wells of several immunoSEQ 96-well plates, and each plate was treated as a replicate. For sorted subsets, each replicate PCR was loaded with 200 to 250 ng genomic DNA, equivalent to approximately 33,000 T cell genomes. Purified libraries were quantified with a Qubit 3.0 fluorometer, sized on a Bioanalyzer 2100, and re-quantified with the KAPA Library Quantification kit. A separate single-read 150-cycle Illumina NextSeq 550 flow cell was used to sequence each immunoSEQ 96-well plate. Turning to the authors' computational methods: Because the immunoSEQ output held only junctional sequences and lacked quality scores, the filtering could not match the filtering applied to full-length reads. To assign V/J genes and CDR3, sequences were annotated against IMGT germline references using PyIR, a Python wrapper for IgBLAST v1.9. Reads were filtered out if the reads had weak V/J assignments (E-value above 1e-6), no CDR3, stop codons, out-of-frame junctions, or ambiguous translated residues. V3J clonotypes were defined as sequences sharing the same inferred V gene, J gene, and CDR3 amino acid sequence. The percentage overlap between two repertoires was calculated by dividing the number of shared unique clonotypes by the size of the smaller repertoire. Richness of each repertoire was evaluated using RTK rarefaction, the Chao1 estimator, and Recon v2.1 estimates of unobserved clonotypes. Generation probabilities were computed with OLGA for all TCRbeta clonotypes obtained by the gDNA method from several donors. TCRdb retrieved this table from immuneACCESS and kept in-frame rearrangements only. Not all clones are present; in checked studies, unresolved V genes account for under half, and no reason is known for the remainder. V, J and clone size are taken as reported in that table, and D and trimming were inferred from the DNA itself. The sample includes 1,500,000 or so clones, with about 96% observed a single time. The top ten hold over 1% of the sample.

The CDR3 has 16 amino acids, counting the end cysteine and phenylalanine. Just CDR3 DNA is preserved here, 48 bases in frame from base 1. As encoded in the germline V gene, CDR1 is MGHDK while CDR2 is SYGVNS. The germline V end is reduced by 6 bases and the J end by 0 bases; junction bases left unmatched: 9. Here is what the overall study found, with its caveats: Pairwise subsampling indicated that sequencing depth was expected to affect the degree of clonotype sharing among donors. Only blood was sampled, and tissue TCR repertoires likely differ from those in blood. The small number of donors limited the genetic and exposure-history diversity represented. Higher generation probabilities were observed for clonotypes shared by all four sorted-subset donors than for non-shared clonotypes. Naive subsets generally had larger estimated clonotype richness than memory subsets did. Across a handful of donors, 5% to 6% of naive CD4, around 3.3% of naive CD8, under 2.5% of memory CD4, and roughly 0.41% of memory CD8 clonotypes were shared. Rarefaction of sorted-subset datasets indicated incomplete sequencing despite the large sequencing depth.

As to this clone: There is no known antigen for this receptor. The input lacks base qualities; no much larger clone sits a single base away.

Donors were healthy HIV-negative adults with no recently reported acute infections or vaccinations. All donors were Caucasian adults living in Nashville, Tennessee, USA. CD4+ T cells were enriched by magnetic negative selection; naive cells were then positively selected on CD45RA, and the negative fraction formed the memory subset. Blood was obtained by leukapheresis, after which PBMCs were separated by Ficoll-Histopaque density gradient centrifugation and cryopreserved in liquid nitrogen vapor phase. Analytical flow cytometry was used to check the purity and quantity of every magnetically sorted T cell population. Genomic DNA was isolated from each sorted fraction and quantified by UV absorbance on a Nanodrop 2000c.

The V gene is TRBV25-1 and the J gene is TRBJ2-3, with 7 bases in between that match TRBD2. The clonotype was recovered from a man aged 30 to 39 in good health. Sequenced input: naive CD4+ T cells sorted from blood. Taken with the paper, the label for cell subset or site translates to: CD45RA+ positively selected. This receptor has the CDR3 CASSLHLSGSTDTQYF. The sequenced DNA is TGTGCCAGCAGCCTACACCTTAGCGGGAGCACAGATACGCAGTATTTT.